Below, one T cell receptor beta chain is given with its context. This record comes from a study of T cells expressing NK-cell markers. The germline V gene encodes CDR1 SGHRS and CDR2 YFSETQ. The CDR3 sequence is 15 residues long. TCRdb reprocessed the 5' RACE reads; each CDR3 protein has one entry and no DNA is given. In total, the table holds over 150,000 distinct CDR3 sequences. Sequencing input: blood T cells: a sorted CD56 or NKG2C T cell subset, CD4+ or CD8+ T cells, or bulk PBMC T cells (not recorded which). This sequence joins TRBV5-1 and TRBJ2-3; TCRdb reports TRBD2, a call that lacks DNA to check it against. The receptor was derived from a woman between 50 and 59 years old in good health. The chain's CDR3 is CASSSKRERADTQYF.